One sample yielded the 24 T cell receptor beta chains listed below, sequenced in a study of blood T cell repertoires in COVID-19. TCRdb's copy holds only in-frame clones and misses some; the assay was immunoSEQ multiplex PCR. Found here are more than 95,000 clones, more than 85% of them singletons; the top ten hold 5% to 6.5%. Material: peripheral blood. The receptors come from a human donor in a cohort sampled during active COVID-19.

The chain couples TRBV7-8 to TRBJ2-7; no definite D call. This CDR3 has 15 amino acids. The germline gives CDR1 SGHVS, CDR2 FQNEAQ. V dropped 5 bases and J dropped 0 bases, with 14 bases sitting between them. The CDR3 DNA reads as TGTGCCAGCAGCGGTAAGGCAGGCTCCTCCTACGAGCAGTACTTC. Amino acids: CASSGKAGSSYEQYF.

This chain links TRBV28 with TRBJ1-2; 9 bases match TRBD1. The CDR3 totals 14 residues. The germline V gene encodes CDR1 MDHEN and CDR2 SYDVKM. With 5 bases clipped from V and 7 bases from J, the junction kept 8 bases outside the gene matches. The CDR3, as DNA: TGTGCCAGCAGTGCCGGGACAGGGCGGTTTGGCTACACCTTC. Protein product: CASSAGTGRFGYTF.

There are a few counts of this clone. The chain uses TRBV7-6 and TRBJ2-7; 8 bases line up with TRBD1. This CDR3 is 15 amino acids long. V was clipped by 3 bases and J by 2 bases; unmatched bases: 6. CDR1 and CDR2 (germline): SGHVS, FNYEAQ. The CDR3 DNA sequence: TGTGCCAGCAGCTTCGGGACAGGCCTTACCTACGAGCAGTACTTC. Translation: CASSFGTGLTYEQYF.

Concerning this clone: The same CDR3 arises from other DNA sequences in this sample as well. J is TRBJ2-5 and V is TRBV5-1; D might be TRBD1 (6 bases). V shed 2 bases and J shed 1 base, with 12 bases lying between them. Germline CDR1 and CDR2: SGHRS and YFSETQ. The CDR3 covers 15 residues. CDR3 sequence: CASSFSGRGQETQYF. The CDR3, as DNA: TGCGCCAGCAGCTTCTCCGGCAGGGGCCAAGAGACCCAGTACTTC. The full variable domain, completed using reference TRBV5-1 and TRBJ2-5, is KAGVTQTPRYLIKTRGQQVTLSCSPISGHRSVSWYQQTPGQGLQFLFEYFSETQRNKGNFPGRFSGRQFSNSRSEMNVSTLELGDSALYLCASSFSGRGQETQYFGPGTRLLVL.

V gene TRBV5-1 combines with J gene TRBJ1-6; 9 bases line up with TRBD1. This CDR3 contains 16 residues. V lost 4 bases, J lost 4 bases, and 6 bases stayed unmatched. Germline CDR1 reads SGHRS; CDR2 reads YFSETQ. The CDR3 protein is CASSEDRGRYNSPLHF. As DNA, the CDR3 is TGCGCCAGCAGCGAGGACAGGGGACGATATAATTCACCCCTCCACTTT.

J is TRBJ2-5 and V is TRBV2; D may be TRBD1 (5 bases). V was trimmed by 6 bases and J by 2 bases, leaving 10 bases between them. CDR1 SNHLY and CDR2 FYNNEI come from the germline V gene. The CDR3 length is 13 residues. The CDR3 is CASRARQQETQYF. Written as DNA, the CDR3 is TGTGCCAGCAGGGCCCGACAGCAAGAGACCCAGTACTTC.

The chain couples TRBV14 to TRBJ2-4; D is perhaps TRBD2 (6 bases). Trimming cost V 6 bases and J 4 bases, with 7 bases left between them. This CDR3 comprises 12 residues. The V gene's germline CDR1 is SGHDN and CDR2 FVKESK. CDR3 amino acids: CASSGGKNIQYF. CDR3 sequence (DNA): TGTGCCAGCAGTGGAGGGAAAAACATTCAGTACTTC. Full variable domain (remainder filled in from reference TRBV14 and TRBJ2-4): EAGVTQFPSHSVIEKGQTVTLRCDPISGHDNLYWYRRVMGKEIKFLLHFVKESKQDESGMPNNRFLAERTGGTYSTLKVQPAELEDSGVYFCASSGGKNIQYFGAGTRLSVL.

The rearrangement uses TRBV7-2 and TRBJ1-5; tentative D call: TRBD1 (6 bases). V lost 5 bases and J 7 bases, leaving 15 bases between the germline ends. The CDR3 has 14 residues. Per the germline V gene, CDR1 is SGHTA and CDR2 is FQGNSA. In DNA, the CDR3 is TGTGCCAGCAGCACCACCGGGACAACCCAGCCCCAGCATTTT. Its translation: CASSTTGTTQPQHF.

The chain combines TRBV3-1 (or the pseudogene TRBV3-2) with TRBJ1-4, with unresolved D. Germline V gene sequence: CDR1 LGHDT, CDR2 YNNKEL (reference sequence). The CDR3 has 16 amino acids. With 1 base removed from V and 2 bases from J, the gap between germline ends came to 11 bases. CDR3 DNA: TGTGCCAGCAGCCAAGGACTGTTCGGGACTAATGAAAAACTGTTTTTT. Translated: CASSQGLFGTNEKLFF.

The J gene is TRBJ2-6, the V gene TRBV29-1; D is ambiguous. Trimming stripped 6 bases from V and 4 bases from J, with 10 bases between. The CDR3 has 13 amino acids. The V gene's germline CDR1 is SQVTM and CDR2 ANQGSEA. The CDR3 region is CSVEPWGANVLTF. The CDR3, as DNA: TGCAGCGTGGAGCCTTGGGGGGCCAACGTCCTGACTTTC.

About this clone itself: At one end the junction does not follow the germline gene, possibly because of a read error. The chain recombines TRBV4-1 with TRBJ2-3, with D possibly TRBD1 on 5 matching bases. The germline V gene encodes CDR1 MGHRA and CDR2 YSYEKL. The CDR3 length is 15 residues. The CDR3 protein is CASSQAFVTTGTQYF. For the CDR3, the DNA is TGCGCCAGCAGCCAAGCGTTTGTCACCACAGGTACGCAGTATTTT.

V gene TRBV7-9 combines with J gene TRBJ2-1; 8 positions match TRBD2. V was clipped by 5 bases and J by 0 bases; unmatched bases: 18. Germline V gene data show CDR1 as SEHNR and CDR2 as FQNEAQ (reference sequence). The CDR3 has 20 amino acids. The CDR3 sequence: CASSNTPGLGPLTSYNEQFF. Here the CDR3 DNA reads TGTGCCAGCAGCAATACCCCGGGACTAGGACCGTTGACCTCCTACAATGAGCAGTTCTTC.

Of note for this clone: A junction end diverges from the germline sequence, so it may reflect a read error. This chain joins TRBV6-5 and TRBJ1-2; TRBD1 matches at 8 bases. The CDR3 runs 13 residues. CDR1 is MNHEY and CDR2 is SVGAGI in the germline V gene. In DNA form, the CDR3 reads TGTGCCAGCTGGACAGGGAGTCTATGGGGCTGCACCTTC. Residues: CASWTGSLWGCTF.

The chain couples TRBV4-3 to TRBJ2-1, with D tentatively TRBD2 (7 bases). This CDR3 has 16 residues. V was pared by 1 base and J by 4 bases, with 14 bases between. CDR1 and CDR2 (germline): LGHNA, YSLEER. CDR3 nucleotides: TGCGCCAGCAGCCAAGGCTGGGCGGGGGCTTACAATGAGCAGTTCTTC. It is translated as CASSQGWAGAYNEQFF.

CDR3 coding DNA: TGTGCCTGGAGCCTGAGGATCGTTTACGAGCAGTACTTC. It specifies CAWSLRIVYEQYF. The chain carries TRBV30 and TRBJ2-7, with no clear D. Looked up from germline, CDR1 is GTSNPN and CDR2 is SVGIG (reference sequence). V lost 3 bases and J lost 4, with 13 bases in between. The CDR3 loop spans 13 amino acids.

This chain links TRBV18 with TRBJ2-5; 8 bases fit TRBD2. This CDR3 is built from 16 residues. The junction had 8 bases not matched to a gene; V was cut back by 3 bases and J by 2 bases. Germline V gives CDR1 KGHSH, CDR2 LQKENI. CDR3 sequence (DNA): TGTGCCAGCTCACCCCGAGCGGGAGCGCCTCAAGAGACCCAGTACTTC. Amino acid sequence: CASSPRAGAPQETQYF.

The CDR3 DNA reads TGTGCCTGGAGTCACTTCGGAGACAGCTATGGCTACACCTTC. It codes for CAWSHFGDSYGYTF. The chain is built from TRBV30 and TRBJ1-2; D is possibly TRBD1 (5 bases). The germline V gene encodes CDR1 GTSNPN and CDR2 SVGIG (reference sequence). V was shortened by 2 bases and J by 4 bases, with 14 bases between the two germline ends. CDR3 size: 14 residues. The whole variable domain, filled in from reference TRBV30 and TRBJ1-2, reads SQTIHQWPATLVQPVGSPLSLECTVEGTSNPNLYWYRQAAGRGLQLLFYSVGIGQISSEVPQNLSASRPQDRQFILSSKKLLLSDSGFYLCAWSHFGDSYGYTFGSGTRLTVV.

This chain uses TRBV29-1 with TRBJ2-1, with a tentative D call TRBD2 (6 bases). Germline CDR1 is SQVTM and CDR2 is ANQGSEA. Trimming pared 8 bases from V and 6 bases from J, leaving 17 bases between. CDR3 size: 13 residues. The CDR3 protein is CSTGDLRFNEQFF. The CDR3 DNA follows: TGCAGCACCGGGGACTTACGGTTCAATGAGCAGTTCTTC.

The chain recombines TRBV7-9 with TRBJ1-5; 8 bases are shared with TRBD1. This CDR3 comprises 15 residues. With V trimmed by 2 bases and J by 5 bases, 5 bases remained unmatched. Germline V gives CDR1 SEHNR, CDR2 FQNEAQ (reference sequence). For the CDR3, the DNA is TGTGCCAGCAGCTTATGGACAGGGACGGATCAGCCCCAGCATTTT. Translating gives CASSLWTGTDQPQHF.

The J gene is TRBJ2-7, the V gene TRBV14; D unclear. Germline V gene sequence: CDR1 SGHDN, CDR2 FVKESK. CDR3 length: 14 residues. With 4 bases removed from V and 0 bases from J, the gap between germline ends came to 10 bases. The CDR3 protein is CASSLDHSSYEQYF. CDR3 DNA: TGTGCCAGCAGCCTAGACCATAGCTCCTACGAGCAGTACTTC.

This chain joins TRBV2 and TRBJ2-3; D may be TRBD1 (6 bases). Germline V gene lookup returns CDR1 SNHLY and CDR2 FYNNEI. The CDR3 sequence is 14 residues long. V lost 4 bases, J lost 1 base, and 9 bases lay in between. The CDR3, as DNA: TGTGCCAGCAGTGCGGGACAAGGCACAGATACGCAGTATTTT. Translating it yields CASSAGQGTDTQYF.

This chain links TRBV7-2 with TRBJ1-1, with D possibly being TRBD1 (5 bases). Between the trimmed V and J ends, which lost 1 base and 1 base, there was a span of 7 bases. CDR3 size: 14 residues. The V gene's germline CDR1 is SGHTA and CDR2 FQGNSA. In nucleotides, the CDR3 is TGTGCCAGCAGCTTAGGGGGCAGGAACACTGAAGCTTTCTTT. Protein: CASSLGGRNTEAFF.

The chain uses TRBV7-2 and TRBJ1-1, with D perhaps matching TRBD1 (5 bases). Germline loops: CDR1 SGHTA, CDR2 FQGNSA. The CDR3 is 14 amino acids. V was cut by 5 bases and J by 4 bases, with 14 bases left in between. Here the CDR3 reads CASSTQGAGTEAFF. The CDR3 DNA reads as TGTGCCAGCAGCACCCAGGGTGCTGGCACTGAAGCTTTCTTT.

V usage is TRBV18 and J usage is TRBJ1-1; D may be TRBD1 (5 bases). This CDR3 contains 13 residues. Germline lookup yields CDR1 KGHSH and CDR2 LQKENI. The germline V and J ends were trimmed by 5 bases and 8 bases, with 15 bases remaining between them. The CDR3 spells CASSDLSTEEAFF. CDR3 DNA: TGTGCCAGCTCAGACCTCTCGACAGAGGAAGCTTTCTTT.